The 9 T cell receptor beta chains in this list originate from one sample, sequenced in a study of cytomegalovirus exposure and HLA in healthy donors. PCR primers comprised 60 Vbeta and 13 Jbeta primers. Clones were sequenced by immunoSEQ multiplex PCR, and TCRdb holds only the in-frame ones, with some missing. The sample contains about 170,000 clones, approximately 71% of which appear only once. The sequencing input was PBMCs. These TCRs come from a woman aged 18-30 years in good health and CMV-seropositive.

The J gene is TRBJ1-5, the V gene TRBV4-1; 7 positions agree with TRBD1. The CDR3 has 15 amino acids. Germline V gives CDR1 MGHRA, CDR2 YSYEKL. The junction had 10 bases not matched to a gene; V was cut back by 4 bases and J by 7 bases. The CDR3, as DNA: TGCGCCAGCAGCCCTCCCGGGACAGTAGAACAGCCCCAGCATTTT. Encoded protein: CASSPPGTVEQPQHF.

This chain uses TRBV6-5 with TRBJ1-6; tentatively, D is TRBD1 (6 bases). V was shortened by 7 bases and J by 10 bases, with 14 bases between the two germline ends. Germline V lookup: CDR1 MNHEY, CDR2 SVGAGI. The CDR3 spans 13 residues. The CDR3 reads CASNQGIRSPLHF. For the CDR3, the DNA is TGTGCCAGCAATCAGGGGATTCGGTCACCCCTCCACTTT.

The rearrangement uses TRBV30 and TRBJ2-1, with 7 positions matching TRBD2. Trimming cost V 4 bases and J 6 bases; bases outside gene matches: 9. Germline CDR1 GTSNPN, CDR2 SVGIG (reference sequence). The CDR3 contains 14 residues. CDR3: CAWTTRGVGNEQFF. CDR3 nucleotide sequence: TGTGCCTGGACGACCCGGGGGGTGGGCAATGAGCAGTTCTTC.

This chain joins TRBV2 and TRBJ2-1, with D tentatively TRBD2 (5 bases). The V end lost 8 bases, the J end lost 6 bases, and 14 bases lay between the germline ends. This CDR3 has 13 residues. Germline assignment: CDR1 SNHLY and CDR2 FYNNEI. CDR3 DNA: TGTGCCAGCGGAGGCCTCCCCCGCAATGAGCAGTTCTTC. Translation gives CASGGLPRNEQFF.

This chain joins TRBV6-5 and TRBJ2-5, with TRBD2 matching 8 bases. The J call is in doubt because the DNA end fits TRBJ2-7 better. Germline V gene sequence: CDR1 MNHEY, CDR2 SVGAGI. The CDR3 extends over 14 amino acids. CDR3 nucleotides: TGTGCCAGCAACCCGGGGGGGAGCTCCTACGAGCAGTACTTC. It specifies CASNPGGSSYEQYF.

The chain recombines TRBV28 with TRBJ1-6; a weak D match, TRBD1 (6 bases). The length of the CDR3 is 15 residues. Trimming took 7 bases from V and 7 from J, leaving 17 bases between them. CDR1 is MDHEN and CDR2 is SYDVKM in the germline V gene. CDR3 DNA: TGTGCCAGCACCTCACAGGGCTTTCTGAATTCACCCCTCCACTTT. This gives the protein CASTSQGFLNSPLHF.

The chain joins TRBV29-1 to TRBJ2-1; D may be TRBD2 (7 bases). V lost 5 bases and J 5 bases, leaving 16 bases between the germline ends. The V gene's germline CDR1 is SQVTM and CDR2 ANQGSEA. This CDR3 is 14 amino acids long. CDR3 amino acids: CSVQDGGLNNEQFF. The CDR3 bases are TGCAGCGTTCAGGACGGGGGGCTAAACAATGAGCAGTTCTTC.

The rearrangement uses TRBV6-5 and TRBJ2-6, with 7 bases lining up with TRBD1. CDR1 is MNHEY and CDR2 is SVGAGI in the germline V gene. J lost 4 bases, V lost 5 bases, and 5 bases had no gene match. CDR3 length: 15 residues. CDR3 amino acids: CASSPGGSGANVLTF. Here the CDR3 DNA reads TGTGCCAGCAGTCCAGGGGGATCCGGGGCCAACGTCCTGACTTTC.

The genes are TRBV27 and TRBJ1-1; 8 bases are shared with TRBD1. Germline assignment: CDR1 MNHEY and CDR2 SMNVEV (reference sequence). With V trimmed by 5 bases and J by 0 bases, 8 bases remained unmatched. This CDR3 is 16 amino acids long. The CDR3 coding sequence is TGTGCCAGCAGTCTGAGGACAGGGCCAATGAACACTGAAGCTTTCTTT. This sequence encodes CASSLRTGPMNTEAFF.